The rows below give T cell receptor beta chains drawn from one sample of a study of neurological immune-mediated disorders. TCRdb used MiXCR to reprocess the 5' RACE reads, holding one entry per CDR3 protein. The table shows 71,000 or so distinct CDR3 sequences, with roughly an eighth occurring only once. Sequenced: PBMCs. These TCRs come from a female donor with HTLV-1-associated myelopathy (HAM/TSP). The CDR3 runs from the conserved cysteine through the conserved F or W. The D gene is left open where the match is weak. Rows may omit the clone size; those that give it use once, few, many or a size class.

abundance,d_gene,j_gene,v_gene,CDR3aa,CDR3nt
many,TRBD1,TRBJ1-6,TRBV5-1,CASSLQGATYNSPLHF,TGCGCCAGCAGCTTGCAGGGGGCGACCTATAATTCACCCCTCCACTTT
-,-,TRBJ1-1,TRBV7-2,CASSVSIRDTEAFF,TGTGCCAGCAGCGTTTCCATCCGGGACACTGAAGCTTTCTTT
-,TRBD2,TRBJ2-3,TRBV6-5,CASSWGLAGTSTDTQYF,TGTGCCAGCAGTTGGGGACTAGCGGGGACAAGCACAGATACGCAGTATTTT
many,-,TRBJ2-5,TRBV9,CASSVVGEETQYF,TGTGCCAGCAGCGTGGTAGGGGAGGAGACCCAGTACTTC
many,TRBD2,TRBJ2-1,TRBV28,CASSPSPRGGRYNEQFF,TGTGCCAGCAGCCCCTCCCCCCGCGGGGGGCGTTACAATGAGCAGTTCTTC
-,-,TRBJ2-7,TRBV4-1,CASSQNRDATYEQYF,TGCGCCAGCAGCCAAAATCGGGACGCCACCTACGAGCAGTACTTC
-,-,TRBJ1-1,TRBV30,CAWKWGINTEAFF,TGTGCCTGGAAGTGGGGCATAAACACTGAAGCTTTCTTT
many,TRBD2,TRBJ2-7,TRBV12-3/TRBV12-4,CASSSGGGSYEQYF,TGTGCCAGCAGTTCCGGGGGGGGGTCCTACGAGCAGTACTTC
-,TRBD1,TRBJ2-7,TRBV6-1,CASSATRTGSNGEQYF,TGTGCCAGCAGTGCTACACGGACAGGGAGTAATGGCGAGCAGTACTTC
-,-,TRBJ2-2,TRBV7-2,CASSLSSLFNTRELFF,TGTGCCAGCAGCTTATCATCACTTTTCAACACCAGGGAGCTGTTTTTT
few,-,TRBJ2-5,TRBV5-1,CASSFSGTETQYF,TGCGCCAGCAGCTTTTCAGGGACAGAGACCCAGTACTTC
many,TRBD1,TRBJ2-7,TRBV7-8,CASSLTNDWTGIEQYF,TGTGCCAGCAGCCTCACGAATGACTGGACAGGCATCGAGCAGTACTTC
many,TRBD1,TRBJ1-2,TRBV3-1,CASSQEGPRGLGYTF,TGTGCCAGCAGCCAAGAGGGCCCCAGGGGGCTGGGCTACACCTTC
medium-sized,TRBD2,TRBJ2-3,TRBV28,CASSGGGHATDTQYF,TGTGCCAGCAGCGGCGGGGGGCATGCAACAGATACGCAGTATTTT
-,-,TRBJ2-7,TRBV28,CASSLRRNRDEQYF,TGTGCCAGCAGTTTAAGACGAAATCGGGACGAGCAGTACTTC
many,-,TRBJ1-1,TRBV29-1,CSVVLGGTEAFF,TGCAGCGTTGTTCTCGGGGGCACTGAAGCTTTCTTT
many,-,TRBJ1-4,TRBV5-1,CASSQLSDKSGLFF,TGCGCCAGCAGCCAATTGTCGGATAAGAGTGGACTGTTTTTT
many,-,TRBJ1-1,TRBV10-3,CAIREGGNTEAFF,TGTGCCATCAGGGAAGGGGGGAACACTGAAGCTTTCTTT
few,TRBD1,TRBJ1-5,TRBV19,CASSRPSGQGDQPQHF,TGTGCCAGTAGTAGGCCTTCCGGACAGGGGGATCAGCCCCAGCATTTT
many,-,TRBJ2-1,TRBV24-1,CATSDPGGAEQFF,TGTGCCACCAGTGACCCCGGCGGGGCCGAGCAGTTCTTC
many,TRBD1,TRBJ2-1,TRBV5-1,CASSLQGARTYNEQFF,TGCGCCAGCAGCTTACAGGGGGCTCGGACCTACAATGAGCAGTTCTTC
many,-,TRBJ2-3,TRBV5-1,CASSPSEPTDTQYF,TGCGCCAGCAGCCCCTCCGAGCCTACAGATACGCAGTATTTT
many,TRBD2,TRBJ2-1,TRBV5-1,CASSGGYRDYPNNEQFF,TGCGCCAGCAGCGGGGGTTACCGGGACTACCCTAACAATGAGCAGTTCTTC
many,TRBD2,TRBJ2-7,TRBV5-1,CASSRLGTSGDPYEQYF,TGCGCCAGCAGCCGATTGGGGACTAGCGGGGATCCCTACGAGCAGTACTTC